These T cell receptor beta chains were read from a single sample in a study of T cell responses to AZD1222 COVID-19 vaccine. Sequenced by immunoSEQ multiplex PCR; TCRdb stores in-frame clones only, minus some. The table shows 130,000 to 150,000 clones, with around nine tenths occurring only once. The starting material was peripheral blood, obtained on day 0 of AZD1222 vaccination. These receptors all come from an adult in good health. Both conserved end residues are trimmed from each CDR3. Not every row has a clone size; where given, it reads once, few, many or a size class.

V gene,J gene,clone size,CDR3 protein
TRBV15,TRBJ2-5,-,ATGLLQETQY
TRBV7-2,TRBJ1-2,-,ASSLPHGETGRWYGYT
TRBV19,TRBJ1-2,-,ASSIRTGTGDAYGYT
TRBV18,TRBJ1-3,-,ASSPGTSGNTIY
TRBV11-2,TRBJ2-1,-,ASSLVYGRAYNEQF
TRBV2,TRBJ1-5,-,ASSKGTGMSGNQPQH
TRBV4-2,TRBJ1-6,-,ASSQVRNRAASPLH
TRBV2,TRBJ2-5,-,AIRGAYQETQY
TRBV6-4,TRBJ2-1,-,ASSPGTEDNEQF
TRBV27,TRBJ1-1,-,ASKRGQNTEAF
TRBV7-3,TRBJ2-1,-,ASSTPPGTKVWQF
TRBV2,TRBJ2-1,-,ASSALADNEQF
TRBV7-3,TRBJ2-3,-,ASSSLGGAGGDTQY
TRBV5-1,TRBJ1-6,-,ASSPGQGARPPLH
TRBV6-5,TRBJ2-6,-,ASSYGGTGANVLT
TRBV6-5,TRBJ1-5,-,ASSRQGAGQPQH
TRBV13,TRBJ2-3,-,ASSFSPSGGALTDTQY
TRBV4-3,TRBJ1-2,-,ASSQVRPGANYGYT
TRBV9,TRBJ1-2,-,ASSVSPLAGYT
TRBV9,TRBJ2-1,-,ASSVGLAGGEQF
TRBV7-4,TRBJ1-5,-,ASSLGGANNQPQH
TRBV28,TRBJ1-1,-,ASRYRTYMNTEAF
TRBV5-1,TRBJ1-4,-,ASRLTLQDEKLF
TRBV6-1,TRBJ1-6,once,ASSEDRYSPLH
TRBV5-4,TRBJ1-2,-,ASGGLDTSGLNYGYT
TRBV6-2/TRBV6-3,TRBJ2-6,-,ASSYGASRRAGANVLT
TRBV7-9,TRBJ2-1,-,ASSLVPQRSYNEQF
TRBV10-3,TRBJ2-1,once,AAFSGGTIDEQF
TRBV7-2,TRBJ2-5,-,ASSLTGRASLETQY
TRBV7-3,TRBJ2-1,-,ASSLNSRGLGNEQF
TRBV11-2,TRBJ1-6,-,ASPRPASPLH
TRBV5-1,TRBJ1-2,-,ASSSTGNRGYGYT
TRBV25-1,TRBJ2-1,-,ASSEPGTGGGNEQF
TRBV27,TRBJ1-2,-,ASSSTGVYSVDGYT
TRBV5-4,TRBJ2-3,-,ASSAGTDTQY
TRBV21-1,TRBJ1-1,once,ASSTPTGGGFPEAF
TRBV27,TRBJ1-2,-,ASAPRGQGRSFNYGYT
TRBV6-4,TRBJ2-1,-,ASSPRSGSANEQF
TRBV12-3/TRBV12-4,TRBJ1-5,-,ASSFENQPQH
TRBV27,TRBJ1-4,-,ASSPQLPTNEKLF